This is a list of T cell receptor beta chains from one sample in a study of cytomegalovirus exposure and HLA in healthy donors. TCRdb's table, derived via immunoSEQ multiplex PCR, lists solely in-frame clones and lacks some. The sample holds 120,000 to 150,000 clones; roughly 80% are singletons and the top ten take 1.5% to 2%. Material for sequencing was PBMCs. These receptors were obtained from a woman aged 35 to 49 in good health and CMV-seronegative. Each CDR3 is given with its conserved first and last residue. The D gene is left open where the match is weak. The size of a clone is reported for some rows only, either as once, few or many, or as a class for expanded clones.

v_gene	d_gene	abundance	j_gene	CDR3nt	CDR3aa
TRBV10-1	TRBD1	NA	TRBJ2-7	TGCGCCAGCAGTGAGCCGCCGCGGGACAGGGGACCCTTTCCCCTCTACGAGCAGTACTTC	CASSEPPRDRGPFPLYEQYF
TRBV18	NA	few	TRBJ1-1	TGTGCCAGCTCACCACCGTCGGAGGAGAACACTGAAGCTTTCTTT	CASSPPSEENTEAFF
TRBV19	NA	NA	TRBJ1-4	TGTGCCAGTACTAGCACGGGCTGGAGTGATGAAAAACTGTTTTTT	CASTSTGWSDEKLFF
TRBV5-1	TRBD2	NA	TRBJ2-1	TGCGCCAGCAGCTCGGGACTAGCGCCAAACAATGAGCAGTTCTTC	CASSSGLAPNNEQFF
TRBV6-5	NA	NA	TRBJ2-1	TGTGCCAGCAGTTACCCGGGAGACCCCTACAATGAGCAGTTCTTC	CASSYPGDPYNEQFF
TRBV6-1	TRBD1	NA	TRBJ2-7	TGTGCCAGCAGTGAAGCGAGGACAGGGGTCTACGAGCAGTACTTC	CASSEARTGVYEQYF
TRBV4-1	NA	few	TRBJ1-1	TGCGCCAGCAGCCAGAGGGGGTTATTCATGAACACTGAAGCTTTCTTT	CASSQRGLFMNTEAFF
TRBV29-1	TRBD1	few	TRBJ1-2	TGCAGCGTTGCACAGGGGGCGGGGGGCTACACCTTC	CSVAQGAGGYTF
TRBV7-9	NA	few	TRBJ1-1	TGTGCCAGCAGCCCCCCAGGGGTGACTGAAGCTTTCTTT	CASSPPGVTEAFF
TRBV30	TRBD1	NA	TRBJ1-1	TGTGCCTGGACAGGGGGGAACACTGAAGCTTTCTTT	CAWTGGNTEAFF
TRBV19	TRBD1	few	TRBJ1-5	TGTGCCAGTAGTCCCCGACAGGGCGGACAGCCCCAGCATTTT	CASSPRQGGQPQHF
TRBV6-5	NA	NA	TRBJ1-1	TGTGCCAGCAGGAGACAGGTGAACACTGAAGCTTTCTTT	CASRRQVNTEAFF
TRBV19	NA	NA	TRBJ1-4	TGTGCCAGTAGTATATGGGGGGGGCTCCTCAATGAAAAACTGTTTTTT	CASSIWGGLLNEKLFF
TRBV11-2	TRBD2	NA	TRBJ2-7	TGTGCCAGCAGCTTTCTTTCTAGCGGCAAGTACGAGCAGTACTTC	CASSFLSSGKYEQYF
TRBV7-8	TRBD1	NA	TRBJ2-3	TGTGCCAGCAGCACTCGACAGGGGTTGGATACGCAGTATTTT	CASSTRQGLDTQYF
TRBV6-5	NA	NA	TRBJ2-2	TGTGCCAGCAGTTACCTAAACACCGGGGAGCTGTTTTTT	CASSYLNTGELFF
TRBV6-5	NA	few	TRBJ1-6	TGTGCCAGTCAGGCGGGCTCCTATAATTCACCCCTCCACTTT	CASQAGSYNSPLHF
TRBV7-9	NA	NA	TRBJ2-4	TGTGCCAGCAGCTTTTTGGTTGAGATAGCCAAAAACATTCAGTACTTC	CASSFLVEIAKNIQYF
TRBV10-2	NA	NA	TRBJ2-7	TGCGCCAGCTTAGAAACGGGCGAGCAGTACTTC	CASLETGEQYF
TRBV6-1	TRBD1	few	TRBJ1-4	TGTGCCAGCAGTGAACGGGACAGGGGTTTTGAAAAACTGTTTTTT	CASSERDRGFEKLFF
TRBV4-1	TRBD2	once	TRBJ2-7	TGCGCCAGCAGCCAAGACGGAGTAGCGGGAGGCTCTAGGCGCTACGAGCAGTACTTC	CASSQDGVAGGSRRYEQYF
TRBV7-9	NA	NA	TRBJ2-2	TGTGCCAGCAGCTTAAATCAGGGCCCCAGCGCCGGGGAGCTGTTTTTT	CASSLNQGPSAGELFF
TRBV6-5	TRBD1	NA	TRBJ1-2	TGTGCCAGCAGTTACGTGGAGGACAGGGTCTATGGCTACACCTTC	CASSYVEDRVYGYTF
TRBV11-2	NA	NA	TRBJ2-3	TGTGCCAGCAGCTTAAATGGGCCCCTCACAAGAGATACGCAGTATTTT	CASSLNGPLTRDTQYF
TRBV10-2	NA	few	TRBJ2-7	TGCGCCAGCAGTGACAACAAGAATATTTACGAGCAGTACTTC	CASSDNKNIYEQYF
TRBV6-1	NA	NA	TRBJ1-2	TGTGCCAGCCGAAGAGGAGTAAACTATGGCTACACCTTC	CASRRGVNYGYTF
TRBV28	NA	NA	TRBJ2-7	TGTGCCAGCAGGACCGACAGTCACGAGCAGTACTTC	CASRTDSHEQYF
TRBV11-2	NA	NA	TRBJ1-2	TGTGCCAGCAGCTTAGATCTAAGCGGTCCCGCAGGGGATGGCTACACCTTC	CASSLDLSGPAGDGYTF
TRBV15	NA	NA	TRBJ1-2	TGTGCCACCAGCAGAGACGCAGGGGTCCATCCTGATGGCTACACCTTC	CATSRDAGVHPDGYTF
TRBV6-1	TRBD1	NA	TRBJ2-7	TGTGCCACACGGGACAGGGGAAGTTTATACGAGCAGTACTTC	CATRDRGSLYEQYF
TRBV2	NA	NA	TRBJ2-7	TGTGCCAGCAGTTTTAAAACAGGGAACGAGCAGTACTTC	CASSFKTGNEQYF
TRBV5-4	TRBD1	NA	TRBJ1-3	TGTGCCAGCAGCTATACAGGGGGCGCTGGAAACACCATATATTTT	CASSYTGGAGNTIYF
TRBV6-4	NA	NA	TRBJ1-4	TGTGCCAGCAGTGACCTCGTCGGTCGGGTTGGAAGTGAAAAACTGTTTTTT	CASSDLVGRVGSEKLFF
TRBV10-1	TRBD1	NA	TRBJ1-2	TGCGCCAGCAGTGAGTCGCCGGGACAGGGGGGCTACACCTTC	CASSESPGQGGYTF
TRBV30	TRBD1	once	TRBJ1-5	TGTGCCTGGAATGCAGACAGGGGACAGCCCCAGCATTTT	CAWNADRGQPQHF
TRBV2	NA	NA	TRBJ2-7	TGTGTCTCCCTCAGAGACACGGCCTACGAGCAGTACTTC	CVSLRDTAYEQYF